The source of this T cell receptor beta chain is a study of cytomegalovirus exposure and HLA in healthy donors. The CDR3 loop spans 18 amino acids. Germline V gene sequence: CDR1 SEHNR, CDR2 FQNEAQ (reference sequence). V trimming: 3 bases; J trimming: 0 bases; junction bases outside the gene matches: 10. Study results and limitations: HLA alleles showed associations with roughly 17,000 TCR beta sequences in a later analysis, at a 0.05 false discovery rate. Follow-up analysis later connected one missense variant in DCLRE1C with trimming of TCR beta V- and J-genes.

This PCR relied on a set of 60 Vbeta primers and 13 Jbeta primers. TCRdb's table, derived via immunoSEQ multiplex PCR, lists solely in-frame clones and lacks some. The table includes some 160,000 clones, less than 90% detected once. On this clone: Its specificity is not known.

The sample taken for sequencing was PBMCs. The chain has TRBV7-9 and TRBJ1-4, with 7 bases lining up with TRBD1. This sequence originates from a boy aged 2 to 9 in good health and CMV-seronegative. CDR3 nucleotide sequence: TGTGCCAGCAGCTTTTCCGGACAGGAATTTGCAACTAATGAAAAACTGTTTTTT. Translated, it gives CASSFSGQEFATNEKLFF.